What follows are 16 T cell receptor beta chains derived from one specimen sequenced in a study of blood T cell repertoires in COVID-19 (dated by TCRdb to 2020 to 2022). Receptor libraries were prepared by the immunoSEQ multiplex PCR assay. TCRdb's version of the immuneACCESS table is confined to in-frame rearrangements and falls short of the full clone set. An unresolved V gene accounts for under half of the shortfall where checked; the remainder is of unknown origin. The sample contains about 330,000 clones, 80% to 90% of them found a single time. The top ten hold about 1.2% of the sample. Sequencing was carried out using peripheral blood. Receptors originate from a woman aged 50 to 65 with acute or convalescent COVID-19.

V usage is TRBV5-8 and J usage is TRBJ1-5, with D unclear. This CDR3 has 16 residues. Germline V gives CDR1 SGHTS, CDR2 YDEGEE. V was trimmed by 3 bases and J by 1 base, leaving 14 bases between them. The CDR3 here is CASSSYRTLSNQPQHF. CDR3 DNA sequence: TGTGCCAGCAGCTCTTACAGAACCCTCAGCAATCAGCCCCAGCATTTT.

The J gene is TRBJ1-2, the V gene TRBV27, with 9 bases aligning to TRBD1. V was pared by 5 bases and J by 2 bases, with 6 bases of the junction left unmatched. The CDR3 contains 15 residues. Germline lookup yields CDR1 MNHEY and CDR2 SMNVEV (reference sequence). The DNA of the CDR3 is TGTGCCAGCAGTCCTCGGACAGGGGAAAACTATGGCTACACCTTC. Translation: CASSPRTGENYGYTF.

This clone was observed once. V is TRBV29-1 and J is TRBJ2-1; no definite D call. V was cut by 4 bases and J by 3 bases, with 16 bases left in between. Per germline, CDR1 SQVTM and CDR2 ANQGSEA. CDR3 length equals 15 residues. CDR3: CSVVEPGLNYNEQFF. The CDR3 bases are TGCAGCGTTGTTGAGCCAGGCCTCAACTACAATGAGCAGTTCTTC.

V is TRBV5-1 and J is TRBJ2-2; 11 bases map to TRBD1. Germline CDR1 and CDR2: SGHRS and YFSETQ. This CDR3 comprises 15 residues. J was trimmed by 4 bases and V by 4 bases; bases with no gene match: 3. The CDR3 region is CASSAGTGGTGELFF. CDR3 bases: TGCGCCAGCAGCGCCGGGACAGGGGGCACCGGGGAGCTGTTTTTT.

The chain couples TRBV6-6 to TRBJ1-1, with D tentatively TRBD1 (5 bases). Germline V gives CDR1 MNHNY, CDR2 SVGAGI (reference sequence). CDR3 length: 14 residues. Trimming stripped 6 bases from V and 4 bases from J, with 15 bases between. CDR3 protein: CASSQAGEGTEAFF. Written as DNA, the CDR3 is TGTGCCAGCAGCCAAGCGGGGGAGGGCACTGAAGCTTTCTTT.

The genes are TRBV27 and TRBJ1-2, with TRBD1 identical over 7 bases. The CDR3 covers 14 residues. Germline CDR1 reads MNHEY; CDR2 reads SMNVEV (reference sequence). The J segment lost 5 bases and the V segment lost 0 bases, leaving 3 bases of the junction unmatched. The CDR3 sequence is CASSLSWTGYGYTF. DNA of the CDR3: TGTGCCAGCAGTTTATCGTGGACAGGATATGGCTACACCTTC.

V and J are TRBV5-6 and TRBJ1-2; D is undetermined. Trimming removed 4 bases at V and 11 bases at J, with 18 bases between. The CDR3 loop spans 13 amino acids. Germline CDR1 and CDR2: SGHDT and YYEEEE. DNA of the CDR3: TGTGCCAGCAGCCAAAGGACGGGAGGGAGTTACACCTTC. Translation gives CASSQRTGGSYTF. Drawing the rest from reference TRBV5-6 and TRBJ1-2, the complete variable domain is DAGVTQSPTHLIKTRGQQVTLRCSPKSGHDTVSWYQQALGQGPQFIFQYYEEEERQRGNFPDRFSGHQFPNYSSELNVNALLLGDSALYLCASSQRTGGSYTFGSGTRLTVV.

The chain links TRBV30 to TRBJ2-1; 10 bases align to TRBD2. V lost 3 bases to trimming and J lost 2 bases; unmatched junction nucleotides: 7. The germline V gene has CDR1 GTSNPN and CDR2 SVGIG (reference sequence). CDR3 length: 16 residues. The CDR3 is CAWRGRTSGTYNEQFF. The CDR3 bases are TGTGCCTGGAGGGGTCGGACTAGCGGTACCTACAATGAGCAGTTCTTC.

V is TRBV19 and J is TRBJ1-1, with D possibly matching TRBD1 (6 bases). The V gene's germline CDR1 is LNHDA and CDR2 SQIVND (reference sequence). CDR3 length: 17 amino acids. V gave up 9 bases and J gave up 3 bases, with 26 bases separating them. CDR3 in DNA: TGTGCCAGCCTTTACGGGACAACCGAGGCGTCGGACACTGAAGCTTTCTTT. It specifies CASLYGTTEASDTEAFF.

The chain employs TRBV3-1 (or the pseudogene TRBV3-2) and TRBJ2-5; 7 nucleotides match TRBD1. V lost 6 bases and J lost 4; bases outside the gene matches: 5. The CDR3 contains 13 residues. CDR1 LGHDT and CDR2 YNNKEL come from the germline V gene (reference sequence). The CDR3 reads CASSTRQGETQYF. CDR3 in DNA: TGTGCCAGCAGTACCCGACAGGGAGAGACCCAGTACTTC.

This clone was counted once. The chain uses TRBV7-6 and TRBJ2-1, with a weak D call TRBD2 (8 bases). Germline V lookup: CDR1 SGHVS, CDR2 FNYEAQ. V gave up 4 bases and J gave up 0 bases, with 16 bases separating them. This CDR3 has 17 residues. CDR3 sequence: CASSSRGRGVSYNEQFF. CDR3 bases: TGTGCCAGCAGCTCTAGGGGGCGGGGGGTCTCCTACAATGAGCAGTTCTTC.

The CDR3 nucleotides are TGTGCCAGCTCACCACGACTTCAAGAGACCCAGTACTTC. Its protein product is CASSPRLQETQYF. The chain uses TRBV18 and TRBJ2-5, with unresolved D. The CDR3 runs 13 residues. V was shortened by 1 base and J by 2 bases, with 5 bases between the two germline ends. Germline lookup yields CDR1 KGHSH and CDR2 LQKENI.

The V gene is TRBV5-1, the J gene TRBJ1-6; D is perhaps TRBD1 (6 bases). V lost 3 bases and J 7 bases, leaving 8 bases between the germline ends. The CDR3 is 13 amino acids. Per the germline V gene, CDR1 is SGHRS and CDR2 is YFSETQ. The CDR3 loop is CASSSDRNSPLHF. The CDR3 DNA sequence: TGCGCCAGCAGCTCCGACAGGAATTCACCCCTCCACTTT.

V and J are TRBV12-5 and TRBJ1-1; weak D call: TRBD1 (6 bases). CDR3 length: 14 amino acids. Per the germline V gene, CDR1 is LGHNT and CDR2 is FRNRAP. V dropped 2 bases and J dropped 6 bases, with 13 bases sitting between them. The CDR3 coding sequence is TGTGCTAGTGGTTTGTTAGGGGGGGAGTCTGAAGCTTTCTTT. Protein product: CASGLLGGESEAFF.

The CDR3 here is CASSPRTSGGAGGTDTQYF. The CDR3 DNA is TGTGCCAGCAGCCCTAGGACTAGCGGGGGGGCCGGTGGCACAGATACGCAGTATTTT. The chain joins TRBV5-5 to TRBJ2-3; TRBD2 matches 15 bases. Germline CDR1 and CDR2: SGHKS and YYEKEE (reference sequence). Losses at the gene ends were 4 bases for V and 1 base for J; bases not matched to a gene: 10. CDR3 length equals 19 residues.

The V and J genes are TRBV10-2 and TRBJ1-1, with 7 positions matching TRBD1. Germline CDR1 is WSHSY and CDR2 is SAAADI. Trimming at V came to 11 bases and at J to 11 bases, leaving 5 bases not matched to a gene. This CDR3 spans 9 amino acids. CDR3 nucleotides: TGCGCCGTTGGGACAGTGGCTTTCTTT. The encoded protein is CAVGTVAFF.